These T cell receptor beta chains were read from a single sample in a study of cytomegalovirus exposure and HLA in healthy donors. Here immunoSEQ multiplex PCR was the method, and the copy in TCRdb shows in-frame clones only, minus some. The sample includes about 180,000 clones, approximately 79% of them seen just once. Sequenced material: PBMCs. The receptors here all came from a man in his forties in good health and CMV-seropositive. CDR3s include the opening cysteine and the closing phenylalanine or tryptophan. Fields, in order: D gene, clone size, V gene, J gene, CDR3 length, CDR3 protein, CDR3 DNA. D genes are given only for firm matches. The size of a clone is reported for some rows only, either as once, few or many, or as a class for expanded clones.

TRBD1	NA	TRBV5-6	TRBJ1-2	16	CASSPVHRGDDYGYTF	TGTGCCAGCAGCCCCGTTCACAGGGGAGACGACTATGGCTACACCTTC
TRBD1	NA	TRBV10-1	TRBJ1-5	17	CASRARDRGLGNQPQHF	TGCGCCAGCAGAGCCCGGGACAGGGGGCTGGGCAATCAGCCCCAGCATTTT
NA	NA	TRBV6-6	TRBJ1-5	14	CASRPLQSNQPQHF	TGTGCCAGCAGACCTTTACAAAGCAATCAGCCCCAGCATTTT
TRBD2	NA	TRBV11-1	TRBJ2-7	13	CASSRLAGYEQYF	TGTGCCAGCAGCCGCTTAGCGGGTTACGAGCAGTACTTC
NA	once	TRBV28	TRBJ2-3	15	CASSPGVSFTDTQYF	TGTGCCAGCAGCCCCGGGGTGTCATTCACAGATACGCAGTATTTT
NA	NA	TRBV2	TRBJ2-5	13	CASSSGTKLTQYF	TGTGCCAGCAGCTCCGGGACAAAGTTAACCCAGTACTTC
TRBD2	NA	TRBV5-1	TRBJ2-5	15	CASSLGASGEETQYF	TGCGCCAGCAGCTTGGGGGCTAGCGGAGAAGAGACCCAGTACTTC
TRBD2	NA	TRBV5-1	TRBJ2-3	18	CASSLQGASGGSTDTQYF	TGCGCCAGCAGCTTGCAGGGGGCTAGCGGGGGGAGCACAGATACGCAGTATTTT
TRBD1	NA	TRBV7-8	TRBJ2-5	15	CASPPGQLRGETQYF	TGTGCCAGTCCTCCGGGACAGCTCCGAGGGGAGACCCAGTACTTC
NA	NA	TRBV19	TRBJ2-7	14	CASSERKGAYEQYF	TGTGCCAGTAGTGAGCGCAAGGGGGCCTACGAGCAGTACTTC
NA	NA	TRBV6-4	TRBJ1-1	13	CASMGQPSRDAFF	TGTGCCAGCATGGGGCAGCCTTCTCGCGACGCTTTCTTT
NA	NA	TRBV7-3	TRBJ2-2	13	CASRQGNTGELFF	TGTGCCAGCCGGCAGGGTAACACCGGGGAGCTGTTTTTT
NA	once	TRBV28	TRBJ2-7	13	CASSWRGRIEQYF	TGTGCCAGCAGCTGGCGGGGGCGGATCGAGCAGTACTTC
TRBD2	NA	TRBV29-1	TRBJ2-2	15	CSVVSGGANTGELFF	TGCAGCGTTGTTAGCGGGGGGGCGAACACCGGGGAGCTGTTTTTT
TRBD1	NA	TRBV5-6	TRBJ1-4	15	CASSLRTGSGEKLFF	TGTGCCAGCAGCTTGCGGACAGGGTCAGGCGAAAAACTGTTTTTT
NA	once	TRBV14	TRBJ2-7	15	CASSQDRRHTYEQYF	TGTGCCAGCAGCCAAGATCGGAGGCACACCTACGAGCAGTACTTC
TRBD2	NA	TRBV27	TRBJ2-3	14	CASSLAGVADTQYF	TGTGCCAGCAGTTTAGCGGGAGTGGCGGATACGCAGTATTTT
NA	NA	TRBV5-4	TRBJ1-1	15	CASRAGSRMNTEAFF	TGTGCCAGCAGGGCCGGGAGCCGCATGAACACTGAAGCTTTCTTT
TRBD2	NA	TRBV4-2	TRBJ2-7	15	CASSQVAGSSYEQYF	TGTGCCAGCAGCCAAGTAGCGGGTAGCTCCTACGAGCAGTACTTC
NA	few	TRBV11-2	TRBJ2-5	15	CASSLGRGGRETQYF	TGTGCCAGCAGCTTAGGGCGCGGCGGTCGAGAGACCCAGTACTTC
NA	few	TRBV11-2	TRBJ2-3	12	CASSLGRDTQYF	TGTGCCAGCAGCTTAGGGAGGGATACGCAGTATTTT
TRBD1	NA	TRBV5-1	TRBJ1-5	15	CASSPDRGSNQPQHF	TGCGCCAGCAGCCCGGACAGGGGTAGCAATCAGCCCCAGCATTTT
NA	NA	TRBV9	TRBJ2-3	14	CASSVEAARDTQYF	TGTGCCAGCAGCGTAGAAGCCGCCCGGGATACGCAGTATTTT
NA	NA	TRBV7-6	TRBJ2-1	15	CASSFGQGPLNEQFF	TGTGCCAGCAGCTTTGGGCAGGGGCCCCTCAATGAGCAGTTCTTC
NA	NA	TRBV18	TRBJ2-7	14	CASSPLRLGDEQYF	TGTGCCAGCTCACCATTGCGTTTAGGGGACGAGCAGTACTTC
NA	NA	TRBV10-3	TRBJ1-1	13	CAISDGWNTEAFF	TGTGCCATCAGTGACGGGTGGAACACTGAAGCTTTCTTT
TRBD2	NA	TRBV5-1	TRBJ2-1	16	CASSFGRTSGTNEQFF	TGCGCCAGCAGCTTCGGCAGGACTAGCGGGACCAATGAGCAGTTCTTC
TRBD1	NA	TRBV2	TRBJ2-5	15	CASSDQGAAGETQYF	TGTGCCAGCAGTGACCAGGGGGCCGCGGGGGAGACCCAGTACTTC